This T cell receptor beta chain was captured in a study of T cells in Graves' hyperthyroidism and ophthalmopathy. Amplified regions were TCR beta CDR3 sequences from RNA transcripts. HTBI primers were employed in a first-round RT-PCR of the TCR CDR3. From the multiplex PCR reads, TCRdb called clonotypes with MiXCR, one entry per CDR3 protein. The sample holds 550,000 to 850,000 distinct CDR3 sequences, roughly 20% seen once. This clonotype was counted ten times or more. Germline V gene sequence: CDR1 SEHNR, CDR2 FQNEAQ (reference sequence). The CDR3 is 18 amino acids. The V gene lost 5 bases and the J gene lost 6 bases, with 28 bases spanning the gap. Hyperthyroidism in the patients, aged 18 to 65, was newly diagnosed and under 2 months in duration. Uncontrolled infection, other autoimmune disease, pregnancy or lactation disqualified patients from enrolment.

This sequence joins TRBV7-9 and TRBJ1-1; D possibly corresponds to TRBD1 (6 bases). The material sequenced was blood. The clonotype originates from a woman aged 50 to 60 with Graves' hyperthyroidism that later progressed to Graves' ophthalmopathy. CDR3 loop: CASSMGPPGGQAVPEAFF. The CDR3 DNA is TGTGCCAGCAGCATGGGCCCCCCCGGGGGCCAAGCGGTACCTGAAGCTTTCTTT.